A selection of T cell receptor beta chains follows, all from one sample in a study of CD8 T cells in ankylosing spondylitis. In TCRdb, the 5' RACE reads were re-called with MiXCR into one record per CDR3 protein. The sample consists of roughly 440,000 distinct CDR3 sequences, under 20% of them appearing once. Sequenced input: blood, either unsorted or a sorted T cell fraction (not recorded which). The receptors derive from a male donor with ankylosing spondylitis. Each CDR3 is given with its conserved first and last residue. Each record gives: D gene, clone size, J gene, V gene, CDR3 protein, CDR3 DNA. The D gene is left open where the match is weak. A row's size may be missing; if present it is once, few, many or a size class.

NA	NA	TRBJ2-3	TRBV14	CASSQGLFGEDTQYF	TGTGCCAGCAGCCAAGGTCTTTTCGGGGAAGATACGCAGTATTTT
TRBD2	NA	TRBJ2-1	TRBV6-7	CASSYSSLLAPPGNEQFF	TGTGCCAGCAGTTACTCGTCCTTACTAGCGCCTCCAGGCAATGAGCAGTTCTTC
NA	NA	TRBJ2-3	TRBV20-1	CSVVNRAGFTDTQYF	TGCAGTGTTGTTAATCGGGCGGGGTTTACAGATACGCAGTATTTT
NA	few	TRBJ1-1	TRBV5-1	CASSLVASGRGATEAFF	TGCGCCAGCAGCTTGGTCGCTTCGGGGAGGGGAGCCACTGAAGCTTTCTTT
NA	once	TRBJ1-1	TRBV6-1	CASARGIMNTEAFF	TGTGCCAGCGCACGGGGAATCATGAACACTGAAGCTTTCTTT
NA	NA	TRBJ1-4	TRBV28	CATQSASTEKLFF	TGTGCCACACAATCGGCCAGCACGGAAAAACTGTTTTTT
TRBD2	NA	TRBJ2-1	TRBV7-2	CASSRGTSGINNEQFF	TGTGCCAGCAGTCGCGGGACTAGCGGGATAAACAATGAGCAGTTCTTC
NA	NA	TRBJ1-4	TRBV29-1	CSVSQGPRTNEKLFF	TGCAGCGTGTCACAGGGACCTAGGACTAATGAAAAACTGTTTTTT
TRBD1	few	TRBJ1-1	TRBV2	CASSSQPGGNTEAFF	TGTGCCAGCAGTTCCCAACCAGGGGGGAACACTGAAGCTTTCTTT
TRBD2	few	TRBJ2-1	TRBV4-2	CASRRLADSSYNEQFF	TGTGCCAGCAGAAGACTAGCCGATAGCTCCTACAATGAGCAGTTCTTC
NA	NA	TRBJ2-3	TRBV5-1	CASSLGHGSSTDTQYF	TGCGCCAGCAGCTTGGGACACGGATCTAGCACAGATACGCAGTATTTT
NA	few	TRBJ1-2	TRBV5-1	CASSHRDGANYGYTF	TGCGCCAGCAGCCACCGGGACGGAGCTAACTATGGCTACACCTTC
NA	many	TRBJ2-2	TRBV12-3/TRBV12-4	CASSLGTPRSGELFF	TGTGCCAGCAGTTTGGGGACCCCCCGGAGCGGGGAGCTGTTTTTT
NA	few	TRBJ2-5	TRBV7-2	CASSLGSGKGGTQYF	TGTGCCAGCAGCTTAGGAAGCGGTAAAGGGGGGACCCAGTACTTC
NA	few	TRBJ2-7	TRBV14	CASRGDTVLKFYEQYF	TGTGCCAGCCGGGGGGACACCGTTCTAAAATTCTACGAGCAGTACTTC
TRBD1	few	TRBJ1-2	TRBV11-2	CASSPRTGALYGYTF	TGTGCCAGCAGCCCCAGGACAGGGGCCCTCTATGGCTACACCTTC
NA	NA	TRBJ2-7	TRBV12-3/TRBV12-4	CASSSTPGPYEQYF	TGTGCCAGCAGTTCTACTCCTGGGCCCTACGAGCAGTACTTC
TRBD1	NA	TRBJ1-4	TRBV7-9	CASSLGLGQGTNEKLFF	TGTGCCAGCAGCTTAGGCCTTGGACAGGGGACTAATGAAAAACTGTTTTTT
NA	NA	TRBJ2-5	TRBV18	CASSPQMEAGETQYF	TGTGCCAGCTCACCACAAATGGAAGCTGGCGAGACCCAGTACTTC
NA	NA	TRBJ1-4	TRBV15	CATSRDSGTLEKLFF	TGTGCCACCAGCAGAGATTCCGGGACACTAGAAAAACTGTTTTTT
TRBD1	few	TRBJ1-1	TRBV11-2	CASSRGQGVNPTEAFF	TGTGCCAGCAGCCGGGGACAGGGAGTTAACCCCACTGAAGCTTTCTTT
TRBD1	few	TRBJ1-6	TRBV5-1	CASSLGGQVGNSPLHF	TGCGCCAGCAGCTTGGGGGGACAGGTGGGAAATTCACCCCTCCACTTT
NA	many	TRBJ2-3	TRBV29-1	CSVEGEQDTQYF	TGCAGCGTTGAGGGGGAGCAAGATACGCAGTATTTT
TRBD2	few	TRBJ2-1	TRBV14	CASSQGTGTSGSSYNEQFF	TGTGCCAGCAGCCAAGGTACCGGGACTAGCGGGAGCTCCTACAATGAGCAGTTCTTC
NA	NA	TRBJ2-3	TRBV3-1	CASSQRGRGSDTQYF	TGTGCCAGCAGCCAACGGGGTCGTGGATCAGATACGCAGTATTTT
NA	few	TRBJ2-3	TRBV5-5	CASSLIPGNPTDTQYF	TGTGCCAGCAGCTTGATACCCGGGAACCCCACAGATACGCAGTATTTT
NA	NA	TRBJ2-7	TRBV11-3	CASSLGQQLGEQYF	TGTGCCAGCAGCTTAGGACAGCAGTTGGGGGAGCAGTACTTC
NA	NA	TRBJ1-6	TRBV20-1	CSARDILGTAYSPLHF	TGCAGTGCTAGAGATATTCTCGGGACGGCTTATTCACCCCTCCACTTT
TRBD1	NA	TRBJ1-1	TRBV7-8	CASSFATGVITEAFF	TGTGCCAGCAGCTTCGCGACAGGGGTTATCACTGAAGCTTTCTTT
NA	NA	TRBJ2-3	TRBV7-3	CASSLRAGRYTDTQYF	TGTGCCAGCAGCTTAAGGGCGGGACGATACACAGATACGCAGTATTTT
NA	NA	TRBJ1-1	TRBV10-3	CAISSNTGGGTEAFF	TGTGCCATCAGTTCAAACACCGGAGGGGGGACTGAAGCTTTCTTT
NA	few	TRBJ1-2	TRBV6-1	CASSEELWQNYGYTF	TGTGCCAGCAGTGAAGAGTTGTGGCAGAACTATGGCTACACCTTC
NA	NA	TRBJ1-2	TRBV5-1	CASSLSLGGMGYTF	TGCGCCAGCAGCTTGAGTTTAGGGGGAATGGGCTACACCTTC
TRBD2	NA	TRBJ2-1	TRBV12-3/TRBV12-4	CASSTSLAGRYNEQFF	TGTGCCAGCAGTACCTCCCTAGCGGGGCGCTACAATGAGCAGTTCTTC
NA	NA	TRBJ2-1	TRBV9	CASQGGTVYNEQFF	TGTGCCAGCCAGGGCGGGACAGTCTACAATGAGCAGTTCTTC
NA	few	TRBJ1-5	TRBV6-1	CASSALGAGRNQPQHF	TGTGCCAGCAGTGCCCTCGGGGCAGGACGCAATCAGCCCCAGCATTTT
TRBD2	NA	TRBJ2-1	TRBV20-1	CSGTSGYNEQFF	TGCAGTGGGACTAGCGGGTACAATGAGCAGTTCTTC
NA	NA	TRBJ2-3	TRBV12-3/TRBV12-4	CASNSRNADTQYF	TGTGCCAGCAACTCGAGAAACGCAGATACGCAGTATTTT
TRBD1	few	TRBJ2-1	TRBV3-1	CASSSSGQGYFNEQFF	TGTGCCAGCAGCTCCTCGGGACAGGGCTATTTCAATGAGCAGTTCTTC
NA	NA	TRBJ1-1	TRBV7-9	CASSLKQGTEAFF	TGTGCCAGCAGCCTCAAACAGGGAACTGAAGCTTTCTTT
TRBD2	NA	TRBJ2-5	TRBV11-2	CASSLGKLAGSQETQYF	TGTGCCAGCAGCTTAGGGAAGCTAGCGGGATCTCAAGAGACCCAGTACTTC
TRBD2	NA	TRBJ2-1	TRBV20-1	CSARVTSGRSNEQFF	TGCAGTGCTAGAGTGACTAGCGGGAGGAGCAATGAGCAGTTCTTC
NA	NA	TRBJ2-1	TRBV20-1	CSANSDTSYNEQFF	TGCAGTGCTAATAGCGATACCTCCTACAATGAGCAGTTCTTC
NA	NA	TRBJ2-3	TRBV24-1	CATSEPTGDSTDTQYF	TGTGCCACCAGTGAGCCTACGGGGGACAGCACAGATACGCAGTATTTT
TRBD1	NA	TRBJ1-3	TRBV7-9	CASSSDRVGNTIYF	TGTGCCAGCAGCTCGGACAGGGTTGGAAACACCATATATTTT
NA	NA	TRBJ2-7	TRBV19	CASSIGVSTTGEQYF	TGTGCCAGTAGTATAGGGGTCAGTACGACAGGCGAGCAGTACTTC
TRBD1	few	TRBJ2-7	TRBV5-1	CASSPLTGFTYEQYF	TGCGCCAGCAGCCCCTTGACAGGGTTTACCTACGAGCAGTACTTC
NA	NA	TRBJ1-1	TRBV19	CASSKQTGFTEAFF	TGTGCCAGTAGCAAACAGACAGGCTTCACTGAAGCTTTCTTT
TRBD1	NA	TRBJ2-6	TRBV24-1	CATSAYDRDGYSGANVLTF	TGTGCCACCAGTGCCTATGACAGGGACGGCTACAGTGGGGCCAACGTCCTGACTTTC
TRBD1	NA	TRBJ2-3	TRBV27	CASSLIPGQITDTQYF	TGTGCCAGCAGCCTGATCCCGGGACAGATCACAGATACGCAGTATTTT
TRBD1	many	TRBJ2-5	TRBV5-6	CASSSGTGGRETQYF	TGTGCCAGCAGCTCCGGGACAGGGGGCAGAGAGACCCAGTACTTC
TRBD1	NA	TRBJ1-2	TRBV20-1	CSAMSGGVYTF	TGCAGTGCTATGTCAGGGGGCGTCTACACCTTC
TRBD1	few	TRBJ1-6	TRBV5-4	CASSPWTGSNSPLHF	TGTGCCAGCAGCCCCTGGACAGGGAGTAATTCACCCCTCCACTTT
NA	NA	TRBJ2-3	TRBV14	CASSRGTSSTDTQYF	TGTGCCAGCAGCCGAGGGACGAGCAGCACAGATACGCAGTATTTT
NA	few	TRBJ2-2	TRBV9	CASSVRTAANTGELFF	TGTGCCAGCAGCGTCAGGACGGCAGCGAACACCGGGGAGCTGTTTTTT